The present entry profiles one T cell receptor beta chain with its context. Primers included in the PCR were 60 Vbeta and 13 Jbeta primers. Data came from immunoSEQ multiplex PCR; TCRdb stores just in-frame clones and leaves some out. The table includes about 190,000 clones, roughly 77% detected once. Trimming removed 5 bases at V and 5 bases at J, with 10 bases between. This CDR3 has 13 amino acids. The germline V gene has CDR1 SEHNR and CDR2 FQNEAQ (reference sequence). This sample was taken from a study of cytomegalovirus exposure and HLA in healthy donors. This receptor was identified in a woman in her forties or fifties in good health and CMV-seronegative. The sequenced sample consisted of PBMCs. V and J are TRBV7-9 and TRBJ1-5; D might be TRBD1 (6 bases). CDR3 region: CASSISGDQPQHF. The CDR3 nucleotides are TGTGCCAGCAGCATTTCAGGGGATCAGCCCCAGCATTTT. Combining the CDR3 with reference TRBV7-9 and TRBJ1-5 gives the whole variable domain DTGVSQNPRHKITKRGQNVTFRCDPISEHNRLYWYRQTLGQGPEFLTYFQNEAQLEKSRLLSDRFSAERPKGSFSTLEIQRTEQGDSAMYLCASSISGDQPQHFGDGTRLSIL.